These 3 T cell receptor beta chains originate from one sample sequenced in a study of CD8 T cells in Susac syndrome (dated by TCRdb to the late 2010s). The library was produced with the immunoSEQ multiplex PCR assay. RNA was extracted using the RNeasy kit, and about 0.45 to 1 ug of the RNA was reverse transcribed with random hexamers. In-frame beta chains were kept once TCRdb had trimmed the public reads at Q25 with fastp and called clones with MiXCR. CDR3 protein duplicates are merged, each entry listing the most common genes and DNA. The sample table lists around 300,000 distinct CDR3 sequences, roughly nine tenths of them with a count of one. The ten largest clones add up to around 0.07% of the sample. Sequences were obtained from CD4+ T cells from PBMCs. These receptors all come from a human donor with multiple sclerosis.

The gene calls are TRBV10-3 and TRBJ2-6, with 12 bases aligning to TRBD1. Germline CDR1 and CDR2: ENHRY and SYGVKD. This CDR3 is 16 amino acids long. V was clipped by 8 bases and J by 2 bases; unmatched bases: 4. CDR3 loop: CAIGGQGAPGANVLTF. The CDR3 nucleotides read TGTGCCATCGGGGGACAGGGGGCGCCTGGGGCCAACGTCCTGACTTTC.

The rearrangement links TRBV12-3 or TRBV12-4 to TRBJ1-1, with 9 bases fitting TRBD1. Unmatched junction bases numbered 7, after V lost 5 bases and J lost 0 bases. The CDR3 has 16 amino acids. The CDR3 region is CASSGTGLEVNTEAFF. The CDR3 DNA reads TGTGCCAGCAGTGGGACAGGGCTAGAGGTGAACACTGAAGCTTTCTTT.

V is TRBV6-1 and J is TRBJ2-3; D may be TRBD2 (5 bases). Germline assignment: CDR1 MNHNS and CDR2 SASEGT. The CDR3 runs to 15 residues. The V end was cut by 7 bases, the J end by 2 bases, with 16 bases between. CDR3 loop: CASTTGGYSTDTQYF. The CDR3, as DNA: TGTGCCAGCACCACCGGAGGCTATTCCACAGATACGCAGTATTTT.